This TCR beta chain was recorded in a study of blood T cell repertoires in COVID-19 (dated by TCRdb to the early 2020s). General notes on the study: The collaborator samples originated in the United States, Italy and Spain and spanned the acute and convalescent phases of COVID-19. Where available, HLA class I and class II types were obtained from metadata supplied by the sample provider rather than from assay-based typing. The samples were drawn from two sources: the first 160 participants of the ongoing ImmuneRACE study, and about 1,300 subjects contributed by 6 global collaborators. The dataset comprised deeply sampled blood TCRbeta repertoires from subjects exposed to, actively infected with, or recovered from COVID-19. The repertoires were released in a freely available public database intended as a resource for research on the immune response to SARS-CoV-2. The material from the prospective study consisted of cDNA or gDNA derived from T cells, B-cell-depleted T cells, or PBMCs. Nearly every sample came with metadata listing a de-identified subject ID, COVID-19 status, age in years and sex. The investigation overall reported the following: How much clinical and demographic metadata was included differed by source and by participant, and the metadata was provided uncurated.

TCRbeta CDR3 regions were amplified from genomic DNA by means of the immunoSEQ Assay, a bias-controlled multiplex PCR. Per the source publication's procedure: The number of nucleated cells in each sample was estimated from the amplification of reference gene primers within the assay. To quantify the absolute abundance of each unique TCRbeta CDR3 rearrangement, sequence reads were collapsed and filtered. For each sample, productive Simpson clonality was calculated as the square root of Simpson's diversity index across productive rearrangements. What TCRdb holds here is the immuneACCESS table cut down to in-frame rearrangements. Part of the clones is not present; checked against another copy, under half of the missing clones reflect an unresolved V gene, and the others are unexplained. V and J calls and clone size come straight from that table; D and trimming were deduced from the DNA. The table for this sample lists about 280,000 clones; approximately 88% of them were counted only once. The ten biggest clones cover 9.4% of the sample.

Between the V and J ends, shortened by 3 bases and 9 bases respectively, the junction contains 17 bases. The CDR3 numbers 14 residues from cysteine through phenylalanine. Left in the record is the CDR3 DNA by itself, 42 bases read in frame from the first base. CDR1 SGHVS and CDR2 FNYEAQ are derived from the germline V gene. The collaborating institutions used their own protocols to collect whole blood in K2EDTA tubes. For TCRbeta analysis, collaborators shipped samples in one of three forms: frozen whole blood, isolated PBMCs, or DNA extracted from either of those sample types. As for this clone: Its binding antigen is unknown. Base quality data are lacking; no much larger clone is found one base away.

Sequencing used peripheral blood. This chain joins TRBV7-6 to TRBJ2-5; TRBD2 is possibly the D segment (5 matching bases). This receptor was taken from a man between 18 and 29 years old with active or convalescent COVID-19. Here is the DNA: TGTGCCAGCAGCTTCCTAGGCCCAAGGGAGCCCCAGTACTTC. The translation is CASSFLGPREPQYF.